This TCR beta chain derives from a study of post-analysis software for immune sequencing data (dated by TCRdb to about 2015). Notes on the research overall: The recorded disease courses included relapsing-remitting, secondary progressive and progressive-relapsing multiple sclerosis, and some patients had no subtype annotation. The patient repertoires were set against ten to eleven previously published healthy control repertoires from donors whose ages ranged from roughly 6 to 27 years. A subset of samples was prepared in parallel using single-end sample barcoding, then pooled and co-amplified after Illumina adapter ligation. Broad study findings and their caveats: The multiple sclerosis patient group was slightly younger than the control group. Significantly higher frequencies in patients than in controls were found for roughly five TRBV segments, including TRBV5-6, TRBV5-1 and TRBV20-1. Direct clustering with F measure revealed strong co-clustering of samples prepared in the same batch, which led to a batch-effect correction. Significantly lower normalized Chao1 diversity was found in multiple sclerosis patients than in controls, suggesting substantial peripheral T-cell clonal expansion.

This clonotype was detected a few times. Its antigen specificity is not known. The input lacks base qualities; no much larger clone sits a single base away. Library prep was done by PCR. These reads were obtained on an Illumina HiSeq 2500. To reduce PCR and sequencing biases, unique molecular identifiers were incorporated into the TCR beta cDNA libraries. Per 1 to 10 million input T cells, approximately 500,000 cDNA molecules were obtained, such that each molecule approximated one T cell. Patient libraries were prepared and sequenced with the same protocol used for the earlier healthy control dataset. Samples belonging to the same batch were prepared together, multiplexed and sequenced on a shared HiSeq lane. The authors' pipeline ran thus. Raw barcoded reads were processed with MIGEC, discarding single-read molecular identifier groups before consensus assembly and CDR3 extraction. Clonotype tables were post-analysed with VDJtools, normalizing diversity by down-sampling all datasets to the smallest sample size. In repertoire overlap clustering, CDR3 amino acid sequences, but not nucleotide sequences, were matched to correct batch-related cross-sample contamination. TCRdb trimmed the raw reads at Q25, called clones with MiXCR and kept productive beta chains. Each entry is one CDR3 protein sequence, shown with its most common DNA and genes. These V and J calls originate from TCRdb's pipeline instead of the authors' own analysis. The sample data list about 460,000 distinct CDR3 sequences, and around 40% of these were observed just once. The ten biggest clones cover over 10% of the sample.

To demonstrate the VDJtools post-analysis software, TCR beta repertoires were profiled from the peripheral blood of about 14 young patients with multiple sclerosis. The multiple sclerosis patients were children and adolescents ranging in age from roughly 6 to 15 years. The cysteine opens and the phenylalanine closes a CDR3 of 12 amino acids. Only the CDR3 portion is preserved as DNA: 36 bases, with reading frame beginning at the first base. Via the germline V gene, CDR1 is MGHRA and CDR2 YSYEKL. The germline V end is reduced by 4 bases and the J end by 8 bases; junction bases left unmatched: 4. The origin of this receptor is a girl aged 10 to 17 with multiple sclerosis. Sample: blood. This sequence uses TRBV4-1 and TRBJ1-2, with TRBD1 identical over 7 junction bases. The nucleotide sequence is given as TGCGCCAGCAGCCGAAAACAGGGGGGCTACACCTTC. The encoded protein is CASSRKQGGYTF.